This T cell receptor (beta chain) emerged from a study of T cells after yellow fever vaccination. Germline V lookup: CDR1 LGHDT, CDR2 YNNKEL (reference sequence). The CDR3 runs to 13 residues. The ends were cut back, 9 bases at V and 1 base at J, with 13 bases in the middle. In the case of this clonotype: Its matching antigen is unknown.

One entry per CDR3 protein results from TCRdb running MiXCR on the 5' RACE reads. The data show approximately 300,000 distinct CDR3 sequences, about 6.9% seen once. Findings of the study overall: A large majority of primary-vaccination clones showed up again after the booster (about 97% CD4, 75% to 90% CD8).

Sequences were derived from PBMCs, sampled 35 to 50 days after the first yellow fever vaccination. The chain combines TRBV3-1 with TRBJ2-7; possible D gene TRBD1, 5 bases. This TCR was recovered from a man between 18 and 35 years old who received the YFV17D yellow fever vaccine. CDR3 loop: CASRTQGSYEQYF. The CDR3 coding sequence is TGTGCCAGTAGGACCCAGGGATCCTACGAGCAGTACTTC.